This entry describes one T cell receptor beta chain. These data are taken from a study of blood T cell repertoires in COVID-19. The length of the CDR3 is 16 residues. The germline CDR1 and CDR2 sequences are MDHEN and SYDVKM. V was cut by 3 bases and J by 8 bases, with 20 bases left in between. Original methodology: Estimation of nucleated cell counts was performed using reference gene primer amplification. TCRdb's copy holds only in-frame clones and misses some; the assay was immunoSEQ multiplex PCR. The DNA gave D and trimming, while V, J and clone size come from that table. The profile shows around 250,000 clones, around 84% of them singletons.

This TCR was recovered from a woman aged 40 to 49 who had recovered from COVID-19. Sequenced material: peripheral blood. This rearrangement joins TRBV28 to TRBJ2-1; maybe TRBD1 (7 bases). The CDR3 is CASSFLEGASRDEQFF. The CDR3 region has the DNA TGTGCCAGCAGTTTTTTGGAGGGGGCGTCCCGTGATGAGCAGTTCTTC.